The rows below give T cell receptor beta chains drawn from one sample of a study of monozygotic twins with inflammatory bowel disease. From the 5' RACE reads, TCRdb lists one entry per CDR3 protein and no DNA. This sample's table has more than 350,000 distinct CDR3 sequences. Sequencing was done on a sample of blood. The receptors were gathered from a human donor with ulcerative colitis or Crohn's disease, or a healthy co-twin of an affected twin (not recorded which). The CDR3 runs from the conserved cysteine through the conserved F or W.

TRBV12-3/TRBV12-4	TRBJ1-5	CASSPRQGLASNQPQHF
TRBV7-2	TRBJ1-2	CATWAANGYGYTF
TRBV5-1	TRBJ2-1	CASSLSTSGAYNEQFF
TRBV7-9	TRBJ2-3	CASISASVPQNTQYF
TRBV7-2	TRBJ2-1	CASSLEERINNEQFF
TRBV5-1	TRBJ2-1	CASSLRAGGDRSEQFF
TRBV5-1	TRBJ2-5	CASSLPYEETQYF
TRBV11-2	TRBJ2-2	CASTPGQGNTGELFF
TRBV5-1	TRBJ1-1	CASSLQETEAFF
TRBV5-1	TRBJ2-1	CASSLPGSRAPNEQFF
TRBV11-2	TRBJ2-1	CASSKGLAGGPSYNEQFF
TRBV20-1	TRBJ2-1	CSARDRRLAVYNEQFF
TRBV13	TRBJ2-7	CASSPTGQVSSYEQYF
TRBV3-1	TRBJ2-1	CASSQLGGVNEQFF
TRBV3-1	TRBJ2-3	CASTEGSVADTQYF
TRBV18	TRBJ1-1	CASSPPSGTGGAFF
TRBV21-1	TRBJ1-6	CASSSEGRGAGSPLHF